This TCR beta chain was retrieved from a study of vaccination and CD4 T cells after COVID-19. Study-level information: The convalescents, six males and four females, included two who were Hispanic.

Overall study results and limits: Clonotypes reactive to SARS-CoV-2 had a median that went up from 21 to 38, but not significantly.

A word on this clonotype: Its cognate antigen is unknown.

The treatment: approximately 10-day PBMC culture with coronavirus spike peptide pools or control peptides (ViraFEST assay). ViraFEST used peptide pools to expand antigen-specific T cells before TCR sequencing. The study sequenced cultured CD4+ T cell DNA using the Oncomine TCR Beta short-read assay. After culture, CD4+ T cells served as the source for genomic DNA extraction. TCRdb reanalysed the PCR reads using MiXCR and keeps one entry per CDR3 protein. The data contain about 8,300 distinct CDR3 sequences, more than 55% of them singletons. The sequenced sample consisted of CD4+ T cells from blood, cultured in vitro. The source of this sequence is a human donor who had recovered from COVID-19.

The CDR3 loop reads CSTREGGQADTQYF. The CDR3, as DNA: TGCAGTACCCGGGAGGGGGGGCAGGCAGATACGCAGTATTTT. The chain recombines TRBV20-1 with TRBJ2-3; TRBD2 matches 8 bases. The V segment lost 8 bases and the J segment 4 bases; nucleotides outside the gene matches: 11. The CDR3 consists of 14 residues. Germline CDR1 DFQATT, CDR2 SNEGSKA (reference sequence).